This TCR beta chain was captured in a study of shared clonotypes between healthy human individuals. Study results and limitations: Generally, estimated richness proved larger in naive subsets than it did in memory subsets.

Trimming took 2 bases from V and 6 from J, leaving 11 bases between them. Germline V gene data show CDR1 as SEHNR and CDR2 as FQNEAQ (reference sequence). CDR3 size: 14 residues. Details on this clone: No antigen is known for it.

Sequencing was performed with immunoSEQ multiplex PCR; in TCRdb, only in-frame clones are kept and a portion is missing. The sample lists nearly 1 million clones, 76% occurring once. V is TRBV7-9 and J is TRBJ1-5; D not certain. Sequences were obtained from memory CD4+ T cells sorted from blood. As to subset: CD45RA-negative fraction. This sequence originates from a man aged 18 to 29 in good health. The DNA of the CDR3 is TGTGCCAGCAGCTTACGGAAGGTCCCTCAGCCCCAGCATTTT. Translation gives CASSLRKVPQPQHF.